These 5 T cell receptor beta chains were all obtained from the same sample, sequenced in a study of T cell responses to AZD1222 COVID-19 vaccine. Generated by immunoSEQ multiplex PCR, the TCRdb table keeps only in-frame clones and is missing some. The data contain more than 120,000 clones, approximately 86% of them seen just once; the ten biggest clones take up about 5.4%. Sequenced material: peripheral blood, taken 28 days after the second AZD1222 dose. The receptors derive from an adult who received the AZD1222 COVID-19 vaccine.

This clone showed up just once. This chain joins TRBV12-3 or TRBV12-4 and TRBJ1-1; no clear D gene. With 2 bases removed from V and 8 bases from J, the gap between germline ends came to 9 bases. This CDR3 contains 12 residues. The CDR3 loop is CASSLYGREAFF. The CDR3 nucleotides are TGTGCCAGCAGTTTATATGGGCGAGAAGCTTTCTTT.

The genes are TRBV7-9 and TRBJ2-1, with D possibly being TRBD1 (6 bases). Germline loops: CDR1 SEHNR, CDR2 FQNEAQ (reference sequence). The V end lost 0 bases, the J end lost 7 bases, and 13 bases lay between the germline ends. CDR3 length equals 15 residues. The CDR3 region is CASSLAHRVGNEQFF. The CDR3, as DNA: TGTGCCAGCAGCTTAGCGCACAGGGTAGGGAATGAGCAGTTCTTC.

This chain uses TRBV4-2 with TRBJ1-4, with D possibly being TRBD1 (5 bases). The CDR3 runs 15 residues. Germline CDR1 and CDR2: LGHNA and YNFKEQ. V was pared by 1 base and J by 5 bases, with 11 bases between. This CDR3 is CASSQAGRGNEKLFF. The DNA for the CDR3 is TGTGCCAGCAGCCAAGCAGGGCGGGGGAATGAAAAACTGTTTTTT.

V usage is TRBV11-2 and J usage is TRBJ1-5; the D is unclear. The CDR3 spans 14 residues. Germline-derived CDR1 and CDR2 are SGHAT and FQNNGV. With 0 bases removed from V and 7 bases from J, the gap between germline ends came to 10 bases. CDR3 amino acids: CASSLDRGGQPQHF. Here the CDR3 DNA reads TGTGCCAGCAGCTTAGATCGCGGAGGGCAGCCCCAGCATTTT.

This chain joins TRBV19 and TRBJ1-1; 8 nucleotides align to TRBD1. From germline, CDR1 is LNHDA and CDR2 SQIVND (reference sequence). V lost 7 bases to trimming and J lost 4 bases; unmatched junction nucleotides: 5. This CDR3 has 13 amino acids. CDR3 loop: CASKTGARTEAFF. As DNA, the CDR3 is TGTGCCAGTAAGACAGGGGCCCGCACTGAAGCTTTCTTT. The whole variable domain, filled in from reference TRBV19 and TRBJ1-1, reads DGGITQSPKYLFRKEGQNVTLSCEQNLNHDAMYWYRQDPGQGLRLIYYSQIVNDFQKGDIAEGYSVSREKKESFPLTVTSAQKNPTAFYLCASKTGARTEAFFGQGTRLTVV.